This entry features one T cell receptor (beta chain) sequence. The germline gives CDR1 GTSNPN, CDR2 SVGIG (reference sequence). V was pared by 3 bases and J by 5 bases, with 10 bases between. The CDR3 is 13 amino acids. The data were obtained in a study of blood T cell repertoires in COVID-19. Source study methods: Reference gene primer amplification in the assay estimated nucleated cell counts. Clones were sequenced by immunoSEQ multiplex PCR, and TCRdb holds only the in-frame ones, with some missing. V and J calls and clone size are given by that table; D and trimming were obtained from the DNA. The sample has tens of thousands of clones; roughly 89% are singletons.

Sequenced input: peripheral blood. The chain has TRBV30 and TRBJ1-4, with no clear D. The clonotype was recovered from a woman in her forties or fifties with acute or convalescent COVID-19. This CDR3 is CAWSFGGNEKLFF. For the CDR3, the DNA is TGTGCCTGGAGCTTCGGAGGAAATGAAAAACTGTTTTTT.